These 23 T cell receptor beta chains originate from one sample sequenced in a study of shared clonotypes between healthy human individuals (dated by TCRdb to 2020 to 2022). The protocol used for the library was the immunoSEQ multiplex PCR assay. TCRdb carries this immuneACCESS record with in-frame sequences only. Its versions omit some clonotypes, under half of them owing to an unresolved V gene in the studies checked, with the rest unexplained. This sample holds approximately 640,000 clones; about 92% were observed only once. The top ten hold 34% of the sample. Sequencing used memory CD8+ T cells from PBMCs. Sample cell subset or site, as interpreted from the label and publication: CD45RO+ cells pooled with CCR7-negative TemRA cells. These receptors all come from a young man in good health. Some clones in this sample may be carry-over from other donors' samples.

This chain connects TRBV7-9 to TRBJ2-7, with a tentative D call TRBD2 (5 bases). Trimming removed 3 bases from V and 9 bases from J, with 9 bases in between. This CDR3 is built from 11 residues. Germline assignment: CDR1 SEHNR and CDR2 FQNEAQ (reference sequence). CDR3 region: CASSLRGGQYF. The CDR3 nucleotides read TGTGCCAGCAGCTTGCGCGGAGGGCAGTACTTC.

The CDR3 reads CASSSRVPTGELFF. Here the CDR3 DNA reads TGTGCCAGCAGTTCTCGGGTCCCAACCGGGGAGCTGTTTTTT. The rearrangement links TRBV27 to TRBJ2-2; D remains unclear. The germline V and J ends were trimmed by 4 bases and 5 bases, with 11 bases remaining between them. Germline V gives CDR1 MNHEY, CDR2 SMNVEV (reference sequence). The length of the CDR3 is 14 residues.

The chain uses TRBV7-9 and TRBJ2-7; TRBD2 agrees at 7 bases. CDR3 length: 12 amino acids. The germline V gene encodes CDR1 SEHNR and CDR2 FQNEAQ (reference sequence). J gave up 6 bases and V 5 bases, and 4 bases lay outside the gene matches. The CDR3 loop is CASSTPGGEQYF. The CDR3 DNA reads as TGTGCCAGCAGCACACCGGGAGGCGAGCAGTACTTC.

The chain carries TRBV9 and TRBJ2-3, with a weak D call TRBD2 (7 bases). V was pared by 0 bases and J by 3 bases, with 35 bases between. The CDR3 consists of 23 residues. Germline V gene sequence: CDR1 SGDLS, CDR2 YYNGEE. CDR3 sequence reads: CASSVAPNRGASGSGPSTDTQYF. CDR3 nucleotide sequence: TGTGCCAGCAGCGTAGCACCTAATAGGGGGGCGAGTGGTAGCGGGCCAAGTACAGATACGCAGTATTTT.

The chain employs TRBV7-9 and TRBJ1-4, with 7 bases that match TRBD1. There are 14 residues in the CDR3. With 1 base clipped from V and 5 bases from J, the junction kept 1 base outside the gene matches. Germline assignment: CDR1 SEHNR and CDR2 FQNEAQ (reference sequence). Here the CDR3 DNA reads TGTGCCAGCAGCTTAGTGGGACAGAATGAAAAACTGTTTTTT. It encodes CASSLVGQNEKLFF.

This clone was seen a single time. The chain employs TRBV6-5 and TRBJ2-5; D ambiguous. CDR1 MNHEY and CDR2 SVGAGI come from the germline V gene. There are 15 residues in the CDR3. V lost 2 bases, J lost 4 bases, and 14 bases lay in between. In DNA, the CDR3 is TGTGCCAGCAGTTACCGCCCTACGGGTGGAGAGACCCAGTACTTC. Translating it yields CASSYRPTGGETQYF.

The gene calls are TRBV4-3 and TRBJ2-7; a possible D gene is TRBD2 (5 bases). Germline-derived CDR1 and CDR2 are LGHNA and YSLEER. This CDR3 has 15 amino acids. V dropped 4 bases and J dropped 0 bases, with 13 bases sitting between them. In DNA, the CDR3 is TGCGCCAGCAGCCCCGGGGTTGGCAGCTCCTACGAGCAGTACTTC. Encoded protein: CASSPGVGSSYEQYF.

This chain joins TRBV2 and TRBJ2-7; 9 bases match TRBD2. Germline CDR1 SNHLY, CDR2 FYNNEI. The CDR3 sequence is 14 residues long. The ends lost 6 bases at V and 5 bases at J; junction bases unmatched: 8. The CDR3 sequence is CASRVAGALHEQYF. The CDR3 nucleotides are TGTGCCAGCAGGGTAGCGGGAGCTCTGCACGAGCAGTACTTC.

The chain links TRBV5-4 to TRBJ1-2; 7 positions agree with TRBD1. The CDR3 is 13 amino acids. V lost 4 bases, J lost 4 bases, and 4 bases stayed unmatched. In germline, CDR1 is SGHNT, CDR2 YYREEE (reference sequence). DNA of the CDR3: TGTGCCAGCAGCACCCAGGGGGTCTATGGCTACACCTTC. Residues: CASSTQGVYGYTF.

The genes are TRBV6-5 and TRBJ2-2, with 9 bases lining up with TRBD1. The CDR3 runs to 15 residues. V lost 2 bases, J lost 4 bases, and 2 bases stayed unmatched. CDR1 is MNHEY and CDR2 is SVGAGI in the germline V gene. This chain's CDR3 is CASSYDRGGTGELFF. CDR3 DNA: TGTGCCAGCAGTTACGACAGGGGGGGCACCGGGGAGCTGTTTTTT.

This sequence joins TRBV27 and TRBJ2-3, with 9 bases lining up with TRBD1. Germline CDR1 reads MNHEY; CDR2 reads SMNVEV (reference sequence). CDR3 length: 19 amino acids. Trimming took 4 bases from V and 2 from J; bases not matched to a gene: 16. CDR3 amino acids: CASSSYLAPTGGSTDTQYF. The CDR3 bases are TGTGCCAGCAGTTCATACCTCGCACCGACAGGGGGATCCACAGATACGCAGTATTTT.

The table lists this clone with many counts. The gene calls are TRBV6-5 and TRBJ1-3; no clear D gene. The CDR3 is made up of 15 amino acids. CDR1 and CDR2 from the germline V gene are MNHEY and SVGAGI. Trimming removed 6 bases from V and 2 bases from J, with 14 bases in between. For the CDR3, the DNA is TGTGCCAGCAGCCGAGGCTCTTCCCCTGGAAACACCATATATTTT. This gives the protein CASSRGSSPGNTIYF.

This CDR3 reads CASSWSYGAGETQYF. CDR3 DNA sequence: TGTGCCAGCAGCTGGAGCTACGGGGCGGGAGAGACCCAGTACTTC. This chain uses TRBV11-2 with TRBJ2-5, with D perhaps matching TRBD1 or TRBD2 (5 bases each). The ends were cut back, 4 bases at V and 4 bases at J, with 16 bases in the middle. Per the germline V gene, CDR1 is SGHAT and CDR2 is FQNNGV. CDR3 length: 15 amino acids.

This clone was observed a handful of times. V gene TRBV11-1 combines with J gene TRBJ2-2, with no clear D. This CDR3 has 13 residues. Germline V gene sequence: CDR1 SGHAT, CDR2 FQDESV (reference sequence). V lost 1 base and J lost 10, with 10 bases in between. CDR3 sequence (DNA): TGTGCCAGCAGCTTAGAGTTCGGTGCGGAGCTGTTTTTT. Its translation: CASSLEFGAELFF.

This clone was seen just once. The V call is TRBV19, the J call TRBJ2-3, with a tentative D call TRBD2 (5 bases). The CDR3 covers 14 residues. Trimming cost V 4 bases and J 2 bases, with 10 bases left between them. Germline CDR1 is LNHDA and CDR2 is SQIVND (reference sequence). As DNA, the CDR3 is TGTGCCAGTAGTAGGTGGGAGTTCACAGATACGCAGTATTTT. Protein sequence: CASSRWEFTDTQYF.

The chain employs TRBV10-3 and TRBJ1-5, with D maybe TRBD1 (6 bases). The V gene lost 0 bases and the J gene lost 7 bases, with 13 bases spanning the gap. The CDR3 length is 15 residues. Germline loops: CDR1 ENHRY, CDR2 SYGVKD. The CDR3 DNA is TGTGCCATCAGTGAGTCGAAATGGGGGCGGCAGCCCCAGCATTTT. Its protein is CAISESKWGRQPQHF.

This clone has just a few counts. The chain links TRBV2 to TRBJ2-7; TRBD1 might be the D (6 bases). CDR3 length equals 13 residues. CDR1 SNHLY and CDR2 FYNNEI come from the germline V gene. Deletions cut 3 bases from V and 4 bases from J, with 10 bases between. CDR3 in DNA: TGTGCCAGCAGTGACCCAGGGGCGTACGAGCAGTACTTC. Its protein product is CASSDPGAYEQYF.

The chain employs TRBV27 and TRBJ2-6, with 7 bases lining up with TRBD2. The V segment lost 8 bases and the J segment 4 bases; nucleotides outside the gene matches: 11. The CDR3 is made up of 16 amino acids. The V gene's germline CDR1 is MNHEY and CDR2 SMNVEV (reference sequence). The CDR3 DNA follows: TGTGCCAGCCTCCCCGGGGCGGGAGAAGGGGCCAACGTCCTGACTTTC. Its protein product is CASLPGAGEGANVLTF.

The chain links TRBV2 to TRBJ1-5; TRBD1 might be the D (6 bases). From germline, CDR1 is SNHLY and CDR2 FYNNEI. This CDR3 spans 13 amino acids. In DNA, the CDR3 is TGTGCGAGCTATGGGGGGGGCGATCAGCCCCAGCATTTT. Translation gives CASYGGGDQPQHF.

A note on this clone: Other DNA sequences in this specimen translate into the identical CDR3. The chain links TRBV7-9 to TRBJ1-2; no firm D call. The CDR3 loop spans 13 amino acids. The germline CDR1 and CDR2 sequences are SEHNR and FQNEAQ (reference sequence). The V end was cut by 0 bases, the J end by 2 bases, with 4 bases between. CDR3: CASSLAGNYGYTF. CDR3 DNA: TGTGCCAGCAGCTTAGCAGGAAACTATGGCTACACCTTC.

This clone was recorded once. The rearrangement joins TRBV19 to TRBJ2-7, with TRBD1 matching 9 bases. The CDR3 is made up of 14 amino acids. V lost 1 base and J lost 5; bases outside the gene matches: 3. Germline-derived CDR1 and CDR2 are LNHDA and SQIVND (reference sequence). CDR3 bases: TGTGCCAGTAGTATAGTGGGACAGGGCCACGAGCAGTACTTC. It is translated as CASSIVGQGHEQYF.

The chain carries TRBV5-1 and TRBJ1-4; no clear D gene. V lost 4 bases and J lost 2, with 18 bases in between. The germline V gene has CDR1 SGHRS and CDR2 YFSETQ. CDR3 size: 17 residues. The CDR3 DNA is TGCGCCAGCAGCCTAGCCGCCGGGTCACCTACTAATGAAAAACTGTTTTTT. This gives the protein CASSLAAGSPTNEKLFF.

The chain has TRBV4-1 and TRBJ2-5; TRBD1 agrees at 8 bases. V lost 5 bases, J lost 2 bases, and 10 bases stayed unmatched. Germline V gives CDR1 MGHRA, CDR2 YSYEKL. The CDR3 extends over 16 amino acids. CDR3 amino acids: CASSSPGGWGQETQYF. Here the CDR3 DNA reads TGCGCCAGCAGCTCTCCAGGGGGCTGGGGACAAGAGACCCAGTACTTC.